The clone carrying this T cell receptor beta chain showed up many times. The target antigen is unknown. The sample originates from a study of shared clonotypes between healthy human individuals. Across the study: CD8 memory received one plate per donor, CD8 naive two, CD4 memory three and CD4 naive three.

Overall study findings and caveats: All-four-donor shared clonotypes had higher generation probabilities than non-shared clonotypes did.

This table comes from immunoSEQ multiplex PCR, and its TCRdb copy is limited to in-frame clones, with some not included. Of about 330,000 clones listed, around nine tenths were seen once; the top ten hold roughly 15%. Germline assignment: CDR1 SQVTM and CDR2 ANQGSEA. CDR3 length: 17 amino acids. Trimming removed 1 base from V and 4 bases from J; junction bases left unmatched: 8. This clonotype was sampled from a man aged 18 to 29 in good health. The sequenced material came from memory CD8+ T cells sorted from blood. Subset specified: CD45RO+ cells pooled with CCR7-negative TemRA cells. This chain connects TRBV29-1 to TRBJ2-1, with 12 bases that match TRBD1. Here the CDR3 reads CSVEGGQGAQVYNEQFF. DNA of the CDR3: TGCAGCGTTGAAGGGGGACAGGGGGCTCAGGTTTACAATGAGCAGTTCTTC.